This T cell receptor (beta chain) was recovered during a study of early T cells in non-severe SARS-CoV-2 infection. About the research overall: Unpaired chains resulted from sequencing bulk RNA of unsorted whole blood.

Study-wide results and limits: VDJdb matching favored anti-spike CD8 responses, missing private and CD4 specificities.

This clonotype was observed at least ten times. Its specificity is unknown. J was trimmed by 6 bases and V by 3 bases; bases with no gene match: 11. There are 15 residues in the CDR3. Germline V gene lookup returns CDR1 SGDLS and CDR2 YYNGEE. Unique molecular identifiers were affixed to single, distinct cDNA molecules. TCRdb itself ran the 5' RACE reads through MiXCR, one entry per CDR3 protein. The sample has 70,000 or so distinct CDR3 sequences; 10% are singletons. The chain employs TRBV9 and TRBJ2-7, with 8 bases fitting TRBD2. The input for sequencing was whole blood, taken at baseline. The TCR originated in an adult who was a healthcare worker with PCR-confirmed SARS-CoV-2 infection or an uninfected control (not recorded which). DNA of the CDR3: TGTGCCAGCAGCGCGTCCGGGACTAGTCCCCGCGAGCAGTACTTC. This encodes CASSASGTSPREQYF.